What follows describes a single T cell receptor (beta chain). The specificity of this receptor is unknown. No base qualities exist here, and no much larger clone lies one base off it. This specimen comes from a study of cytomegalovirus exposure and HLA in healthy donors (dated by TCRdb to the late 2010s). Background for the entire study: An earlier analysis of under 600 of the donors reported 250 to 300 Gb of sequence data and 117 million unique TCR beta sequences from about 180 million T cells. An early release covering roughly 640 HLA-typed donors comprised roughly 300 gigabases of sequencing data and around 85 million unique TCR sequences. The genetic ancestry cluster associated with self-reported Caucasian donors included 70% to 85% of the 398 genotyped donors. The study aimed to test whether cataloging public T cell receptors could reveal signatures of past pathogen exposure. The study used immunosequencing to profile the T cell repertoires of approximately 640 subjects and linked those repertoires to cytomegalovirus serostatus. Along with the approximately 620-subject first cohort, a separate validation cohort of some 130 different subjects was used. The study combined high-throughput TCR immunosequencing, statistical association of individual TCRs with disease status, and machine learning to predict cytomegalovirus infection status. To study patterns of TCR occurrence, a later analysis re-analyzed previously published TCR beta repertoires from under 750 donors and added high-resolution HLA genotyping. In the later analysis, no new phenotypic data were used to find candidate immune exposures; instead, reliance was placed on TCR beta sequences and their occurrence across donors. An earlier analysis of 587 of the donors applied high-throughput TCR beta sequencing to assess whether each TCR beta V gene segment acted as functional or pseudogenic. Donor age, sex, ethnicity and CMV serostatus were compiled together with the repertoire data. In a later genetic analysis, genome-wide SNP genotypes for about three fifths of the 666 donors were used, and that subset was treated as a discovery cohort. All discovery cohort repertoires had been generated on a single sequencing platform. Class I and class II HLA loci were covered by the typing at four-digit resolution. The number of donors typed differed by locus, with 629-630 for A, B, C, DRB1 and DQB1, 522 for DQA1, about 610 for DPA1, and some 450 for DPB1. Roughly five DR-DQ haplotypes were handled as single units for association and clustering, since linkage in the cohort was strong. Among roughly 400 genotyped donors of the cohort, an average of around 250,000 unique TCR beta nucleotide sequences was sequenced per donor, of which about 18% were non-productive. The paper as a whole reports these results and caveats: Because some donors lacked HLA typing at each locus, the association tests relied only on the typed subset. For the cohort, immune exposure information was limited to CMV serostatus. A cluster of highly shared sequence variants was judged likely to represent a technical artifact of the sequencing pipeline. Some IMGT-functional V segments, including TRBV6-2 and TRBV6-3, could not be told apart with the 87-base-pair reads, so those segments were excluded. While some public TCRs were present in many individuals, most TCR sequences turned up only very rarely across donors. Compared with the 666-donor mean, donors in an Asian-associated ancestry cluster had fewer N-insertions in productive TCRs, according to a later genetic analysis. A further reported finding was that TCR beta sequences accurately predicted the HLA-A and HLA-B alleles for most subjects in the first cohort. The classifier was reported to diagnose cytomegalovirus status with high specificity and sensitivity in both the original and validation cohorts. Linkage disequilibrium might explain the correlated functional status among segregating V segments, but an unknown experimental factor could not be excluded. In a later analysis, TCR association rates were found to vary across HLA loci, with the most associated TCRs seen for DRB1 alleles and the fewest for HLA-C alleles. Because counts were too low, around 17 rarely observed V segments, including chromosome 9 orphons, were left out of the earlier analysis of approximately 580 of the donors. A few of the identified cytomegalovirus-associated TCR beta chains were confirmed in vitro to be specific for cytomegalovirus antigens. According to the authors, the approach could potentially be generalized to other disease states and immunological phenotypes. An earlier analysis of some 590 of the donors showed that most TCR beta V segments appeared in productive rearrangements either about 87% or about 30% of the time, which broadly matched IMGT annotations. A later analysis found that HLA-associated TCR beta chains were more clonally expanded and had lower generation probabilities than equally common non-associated chains. Presence/absence analyses assumed roughly uniform sequencing depth across donors, an assumption that may not hold. Assigning TCR associations to individual alleles was difficult when HLA alleles, especially DR and DQ, strongly co-occurred. The cohort was sequenced for TCR beta chains only, and without alpha or paired-chain data the features that could be detected were limited. An association between a missense DCLRE1C variant and V-gene and J-gene trimming of TCR beta chains was found in a later genetic analysis and replicated in an independent cohort. Several of the top co-occurrence clusters appeared to be linked to parvovirus B19, influenza, CMV and Epstein-Barr virus, according to a later analysis. Most CMV-associated TCR beta chains appeared to be HLA-restricted in a later analysis, and the HLA associations seemed to be driven largely by CMV exposure. A later analysis associated roughly 17,000 TCR beta sequences with specific HLA alleles at a false discovery rate of 0.05. In the study, approximately 150 TCR beta chains were listed as associated with cytomegalovirus.

Library creation used the immunoSEQ multiplex PCR assay. For the multiplex PCR, a mixture combining 60 forward primers for TCR Vbeta segments and 13 reverse primers for TCR Jbeta segments was used. A multiplex PCR assay on genomic DNA amplified the CDR3 region of rearranged TCR beta genes. The amplified TCR beta libraries were sequenced on the Illumina HiSeq System as 87-base-pair reads. The authors processed their data as follows. A later analysis tallied tens of millions of unique TCR beta chains across the 660 or so repertoires, and about 12 million of those chains were shared by two or more donors. A nearest-neighbor algorithm error-corrected the raw reads and collapsed the reads into unique sequences, merging closely related sequences to remove PCR and sequencing errors. CDR3 sequences were aligned to IMGT reference sequences to assign V, D and J gene segments. For a sequence to be retained, a match of at least six nucleotides to both a V gene segment and a J gene segment was required. Rearrangements were called productive when the CDR3 lacked stop codons and stayed in frame with V and J; all others were non-productive. Following IMGT convention, CDR3 was defined as the stretch from the second conserved V-encoded cysteine up to the conserved J-encoded phenylalanine. The earlier analysis of approximately 590 of the donors excluded any sequence lacking an unambiguous match to a single V gene segment. In an earlier analysis of roughly 600 of the donors, a V segment was called functional when productive rearrangements were above 56.7%, and segregating when the standard deviation between donors exceeded 5%. A statistical classification framework was developed to diagnose cytomegalovirus status using the catalog of TCR beta chain sequences. In a later analysis, V and J genes were assigned by comparing TCR nucleotide sequences against IMGT/GENE-DB human TR gene sequences. The TCRdist pipeline was used in a later analysis to assign CDR3 sequences and most-parsimonious VDJ recombination scenarios. In a later analysis, each TCR beta chain was defined by its CDR3 amino acid sequence together with its V-gene family, and reads lacking a unique V-gene family were excluded. To address suspected cross-contamination and a sequencing artifact, a later analysis removed roughly 580 highly shared, low-generation-probability nucleotide sequences. A later analysis calculated a clonal expansion index for each public chain from normalized within-repertoire ranks of inferred template counts. A later analysis computed generation probabilities with a VDJ recombination model fitted to out-of-frame rearrangements, and checked the results against IGoR. In a later analysis, hypergeometric tests were used to score TCR-TCR, TCR-HLA and TCR-CMV co-occurrence, with a repertoire-size bias correction applied to TCR pairs. A later analysis estimated false discovery rates by permuting HLA or CMV assignments 20 times. In a later analysis, co-occurring TCRs were grouped using DBSCAN, with TCRdist sequence similarity added in when clustering inside HLA-allele-positive subsets. Repertoires with fewer than 30,000 or more than 120,000 public chains, plus five repertoires with anomalous nucleotide sharing, were excluded from co-occurrence clustering. This is the immuneACCESS table as TCRdb keeps it, with only in-frame sequences that have V and J called. A part of the clones is gone; compared with another copy, unresolved V genes explain less than half, and the rest is unexplained. The V and J calls and clone size were taken over from that table, and D and trimming were inferred from the DNA. In all, the sample holds under 85,000 clones, and 70% to 80% of those were seen once. The ten largest clones add up to under 3.5% of the sample.

The cohort comprised fewer than 750 healthy bone marrow donors. Cohort members were all nominally healthy when sampled, although unrecorded immune exposures were likely present. The donor tested CMV seronegative and was one of the 352 seronegative cohort members. Every donor gave a peripheral blood sample, and the peripheral blood mononuclear cells from that sample were used for TCR beta sequencing. The Qiagen DNeasy Blood Extraction Kit was used to extract genomic DNA from the blood cell samples. From the germline V gene, CDR1 is SGHVS and CDR2 is FQNEAQ. V and J are trimmed by 2 bases and 4 bases, and the gene matches miss 4 bases of the junction. The CDR3 numbers 14 residues from cysteine through phenylalanine. Only the CDR3 portion is preserved as DNA: 42 bases, with reading frame beginning at the first base.

Rearrangement joined TRBV7-8 to TRBJ2-5; TRBD1 matches 7 bases in the middle. The specimen was PBMCs. The receptor comes from a man between 18 and 29 years old in good health and CMV-seronegative. The nucleotide sequence is given as TGTGCCAGCAGCTTACAAACAGGGGTAGAGACCCAGTACTTC. This gives the protein CASSLQTGVETQYF. The variable domain in full, with residues beyond the CDR3 obtained from the reference TRBV7-8 and TRBJ2-5 genes, is GAGVSQSPRYKVAKRGQDVALRCDPISGHVSLFWYQQALGQGPEFLTYFQNEAQLDKSGLPSDRFFAERPEGSVSTLKIQRTQQEDSAVYLCASSLQTGVETQYFGPGTRLLVL.